The present T cell receptor beta chain was sequenced within a study of a mutant IDH1 vaccine in newly diagnosed glioma. As for the study in general: Onset of vaccination occurred 4-6 weeks following radiotherapy alone, or with temozolomide cycles. Males made up approximately 62% and females 37.5% of treated patients, whose mean age was about 40 years.

Measured with immunoSEQ multiplex PCR; TCRdb has only the in-frame clones, and not every one. The sample shows fewer than 90,000 clones, almost 85% of them seen only once. The CDR3 is made up of 13 amino acids. Germline V gene sequence: CDR1 LNHNV, CDR2 YYDKDF (reference sequence). The V gene end was trimmed by 9 bases and the J gene end by 6 bases; junction bases not matched to a gene: 8. Remarks on this clone: Its antigen is not known.

Sample time point: week 35, safety follow-up. Doses consisted of 300 ug of mutant IDH1 20-mer peptide each, paired with topical imiquimod. Vaccinations, eight in total, occurred in weeks 1, 3, 5, 7, 11, 15, 19, 23. Each astrocytoma in the donors was new, WHO grade 3 or 4, IDH1-mutant and ATRX-lost. The sequences come from PBMCs, collected from a glioma patient whose treatment included an IDH1 peptide vaccine. The receptor's source is a man younger than 35 with glioma. This chain connects TRBV15 to TRBJ2-1; 7 nucleotides align to TRBD2. Here the CDR3 DNA reads TGTGCCACAGCAGTCGGACTAGTCAATGAGCAGTTCTTC. Translating it yields CATAVGLVNEQFF.